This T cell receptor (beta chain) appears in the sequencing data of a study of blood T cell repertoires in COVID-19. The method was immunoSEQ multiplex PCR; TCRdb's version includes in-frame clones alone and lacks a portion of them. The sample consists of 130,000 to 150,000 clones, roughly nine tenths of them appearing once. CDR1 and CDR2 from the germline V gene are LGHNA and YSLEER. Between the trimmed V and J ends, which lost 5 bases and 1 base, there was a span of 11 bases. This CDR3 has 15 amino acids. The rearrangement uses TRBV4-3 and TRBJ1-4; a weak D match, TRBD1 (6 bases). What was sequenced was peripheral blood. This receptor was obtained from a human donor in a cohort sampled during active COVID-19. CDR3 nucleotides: TGCGCCAGCAGCAAAACCAGGGGAACTAATGAAAAACTGTTTTTT. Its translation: CASSKTRGTNEKLFF.